This T cell receptor beta chain was observed in a study of CD8+ T cells in alopecia areata. Study-wide context: In an open-label trial, patients got 5 to 10 mg tofacitinib twice daily.

This clone was detected only a few times. The CDR3 consists of 15 residues. The germline CDR1 and CDR2 sequences are PRHDT and FYEKMQ (reference sequence). Germline trimming cut 3 bases from V and 8 bases from J; bases unmatched to any gene: 7. Documented treatment: oral pan-JAK inhibitor, 5-10 mg twice daily. RNA was isolated and reverse transcribed to cDNA, the sequencing template. Measured with immunoSEQ multiplex PCR; TCRdb has only the in-frame clones, and not every one. The table records 200,000 or so clones, 58% of them present only once. The sample in question was CD4+ T cells sorted from blood, obtained at week 24, from a patient treated with tofacitinib. This TCR was sampled from a human donor with alopecia areata. This sequence joins TRBV13 and TRBJ2-1, with 10 bases lining up with TRBD2. CDR3 nucleotides: TGTGCCAGCAGCTTCCAAGAGAGCGGGAGGGATGAGCAGTTCTTC. Its translation: CASSFQESGRDEQFF.